The 23 T cell receptor beta chains in this list originate from one sample, sequenced in a study of T cell changes during pregnancy in multiple sclerosis. Assay: immunoSEQ multiplex PCR; the TCRdb copy retains only in-frame clones and omits some. This table has about 36,000 clones, 93% appearing once. The sequencing here drew on CD4+ T cells from peripheral blood mononuclear cells, taken in the first trimester of pregnancy. These receptors were taken from a female donor with multiple sclerosis, enrolled in a pregnancy study.

A single count supports this clone. The chain has TRBV5-1 and TRBJ2-1; tentative D call: TRBD1 (7 bases). CDR3 length: 15 residues. The germline V gene has CDR1 SGHRS and CDR2 YFSETQ. Trimming took 3 bases from V and 7 from J, leaving 17 bases between them. CDR3 loop: CASSSRQGGRNEQFF. The CDR3 DNA is TGCGCCAGCAGCTCCCGACAGGGAGGCCGAAATGAGCAGTTCTTC.

J is TRBJ2-7 and V is TRBV28; no clear D. In germline, CDR1 is MDHEN, CDR2 SYDVKM. This CDR3 has 14 residues. Trimming left V 3 bases short and J 6 bases short, with 15 bases between. CDR3 in amino acids: CASSFTNALSEQYF. As DNA, the CDR3 is TGTGCCAGCAGTTTTACCAACGCACTAAGCGAGCAGTACTTC. Based on the CDR3 plus reference TRBV28 and TRBJ2-7, the full variable domain is DVKVTQSSRYLVKRTGEKVFLECVQDMDHENMFWYRQDPGLGLRLIYFSYDVKMKEKGDIPEGYSVSREKKERFSLILESASTNQTSMYLCASSFTNALSEQYFGPGTRLTVT.

The V and J genes are TRBV11-2 and TRBJ1-2; D remains ambiguous. This CDR3 is built from 13 residues. In germline, CDR1 is SGHAT, CDR2 FQNNGV. Trimming shortened V by 4 bases and J by 7 bases, and 13 bases separated the two germline ends. This CDR3 reads CASSWRRSAGYTF. As DNA, the CDR3 is TGTGCCAGCAGCTGGCGCAGGTCCGCTGGCTACACCTTC.

The chain links TRBV6-6 to TRBJ1-2; 12 nucleotides match TRBD1. With V trimmed by 7 bases and J by 4 bases, 4 bases remained unmatched. CDR3 size: 14 residues. Germline assignment: CDR1 MNHNY and CDR2 SVGAGI (reference sequence). The CDR3 region is CASKGQGASYGYTF. For the CDR3, the DNA is TGTGCCAGCAAGGGACAGGGGGCCTCCTATGGCTACACCTTC.

This clone was seen just once. V is TRBV2 and J is TRBJ1-1; D unresolved. The CDR3 length is 14 residues. Per the germline V gene, CDR1 is SNHLY and CDR2 is FYNNEI. Trimming stripped 11 bases from V and 1 base from J, with 17 bases between. The CDR3 DNA follows: TGTGCCCCTCGCTTGCGGGAAAGGAACACTGAAGCTTTCTTT. Its translation: CAPRLRERNTEAFF.

The chain has TRBV19 and TRBJ1-2; 10 bases are shared with TRBD1. Trimming at V came to 0 bases and at J to 8 bases, leaving 6 bases not matched to a gene. CDR1 and CDR2 from the germline V gene are LNHDA and SQIVND (reference sequence). CDR3 length equals 15 residues. The CDR3 protein is CASSIEGQGLGGYTF. DNA of the CDR3: TGTGCCAGTAGTATAGAGGGACAGGGGCTGGGCGGCTACACCTTC. Filled out from reference TRBV19 and TRBJ1-2, the complete variable domain reads DGGITQSPKYLFRKEGQNVTLSCEQNLNHDAMYWYRQDPGQGLRLIYYSQIVNDFQKGDIAEGYSVSREKKESFPLTVTSAQKNPTAFYLCASSIEGQGLGGYTFGSGTRLTVV.

The chain is built from TRBV2 and TRBJ1-5, with TRBD1 matching over 7 bases. Germline V CDR1 and CDR2: SNHLY, FYNNEI. V shed 3 bases, J shed 6 bases, and the junction held 5 bases outside the gene matches. The CDR3 loop spans 14 amino acids. The chain's CDR3 is CASSDGRGSQPQHF. Written as DNA, the CDR3 is TGTGCCAGCAGTGACGGCAGGGGGAGTCAGCCCCAGCATTTT.

The rearrangement links TRBV19 to TRBJ2-7, with 7 nucleotides matching TRBD1. V lost 5 bases to trimming and J lost 0 bases; unmatched junction nucleotides: 10. The CDR3 is 16 residues long. From germline, CDR1 is LNHDA and CDR2 SQIVND (reference sequence). The CDR3 nucleotides are TGTGCCAGTAGTCTGCAACCTACAGGGGTCTCCTACGAGCAGTACTTC. Protein: CASSLQPTGVSYEQYF.

The chain is built from TRBV28 and TRBJ2-7, with 8 bases matching TRBD1. CDR1 and CDR2 from the germline V gene are MDHEN and SYDVKM. With 6 bases clipped from V and 2 bases from J, the junction kept 9 bases outside the gene matches. The CDR3 spans 15 residues. The CDR3: CASSTQGADTYEQYF. CDR3 DNA: TGTGCCAGCAGCACCCAGGGGGCTGACACCTACGAGCAGTACTTC.

This clone has a single count. This chain joins TRBV19 and TRBJ1-1; 8 nucleotides match TRBD1. CDR1 is LNHDA, CDR2 SQIVND, per germline (reference sequence). The CDR3 is 16 residues long. The J segment lost 0 bases and the V segment lost 6 bases, leaving 9 bases of the junction unmatched. The CDR3 sequence: CASSGRTGLMNTEAFF. The CDR3 DNA reads TGTGCCAGTAGCGGAAGGACAGGGTTAATGAACACTGAAGCTTTCTTT.

This clone was counted only a few times. The genes are TRBV2 and TRBJ2-7; 9 bases agree with TRBD2. The CDR3 has 14 residues. Germline lookup yields CDR1 SNHLY and CDR2 FYNNEI. V was pared by 8 bases and J by 3 bases, with 8 bases of the junction left unmatched. The CDR3 bases are TGTGCCAGCGGAGGGACTAGCCGTCTCTACGAGCAGTACTTC. Protein sequence: CASGGTSRLYEQYF.

This clone has just a few counts. This chain links TRBV7-7 with TRBJ1-1; weak D call: TRBD1 (5 bases). Per germline, CDR1 SSHAT and CDR2 FNYEAQ (reference sequence). The CDR3 extends over 16 amino acids. The V gene lost 2 bases and the J gene lost 0 bases, with 13 bases spanning the gap. CDR3 residues: CASSLYLGGMNTEAFF. The CDR3 DNA follows: TGTGCCAGCAGCTTATACCTCGGGGGGATGAACACTGAAGCTTTCTTT.

This clone was recorded a few times. Other nucleotide sequences in the sample specify the same CDR3. The genes are TRBV11-3 and TRBJ2-1, with 8 bases lining up with TRBD2. CDR3 size: 15 residues. After removal of 1 base from V and 6 bases from J, the junction contained 5 bases not matched to a gene. Germline V gene lookup returns CDR1 SGHNT and CDR2 YENEEA. CDR3: CASSLGLAGSNEQFF. CDR3 nucleotides: TGTGCCAGCAGCTTAGGGCTAGCGGGCTCCAATGAGCAGTTCTTC. Complete variable domain (other parts from reference TRBV11-3 and TRBJ2-1): EAGVVQSPRYKIIEKKQPVAFWCNPISGHNTLYWYLQNLGQGPELLIRYENEEAVDDSQLPKDRFSAERLKGVDSTLKIQPAELGDSAVYLCASSLGLAGSNEQFFGPGTRLTVL.

The chain is built from TRBV9 and TRBJ2-2; 8 bases map to TRBD1. Per the germline V gene, CDR1 is SGDLS and CDR2 is YYNGEE. Germline trimming cut 6 bases from V and 1 base from J; bases unmatched to any gene: 2. CDR3 size: 14 residues. The DNA of the CDR3 is TGTGCCAGCAAACAGGGGGAGAACACCGGGGAGCTGTTTTTT. Protein product: CASKQGENTGELFF.

V usage is TRBV21-1 and J usage is TRBJ1-5. TRBV21-1 is given as a pseudogene. This CDR3 is built from 15 residues. Here the CDR3 DNA reads TGTGCCAGCTCAGGGAAAGCGGGTGTAAACCAGCCCCAGCATTTT. Translated, it gives CASSGKAGVNQPQHF.

This clone is a singleton in its sample. The V and J genes are TRBV4-2 and TRBJ2-3, with 8 positions matching TRBD2. The V segment lost 0 bases and the J segment 2 bases; nucleotides outside the gene matches: 10. This CDR3 has 18 residues. Germline assignment: CDR1 LGHNA and CDR2 YNFKEQ. The CDR3, as DNA: TGTGCCAGCAGCCAAGACCTTCGGGGGGGCCTCGACACAGATACGCAGTATTTT. Its protein is CASSQDLRGGLDTDTQYF.

The CDR3 region has the DNA TGTGCCAGCAGCGTAGGGACTAACAATGAGCAGTTCTTC. It specifies CASSVGTNNEQFF. The chain links TRBV9 to TRBJ2-1; D possibly corresponds to TRBD2 (6 bases). V was cut by 0 bases and J by 5 bases, with 6 bases left in between. The CDR3 is 13 residues long. Germline loops: CDR1 SGDLS, CDR2 YYNGEE.

The J gene is TRBJ1-5, the V gene TRBV27; possible D gene TRBD1, 6 bases. Trimming stripped 6 bases from V and 3 bases from J, with 15 bases between. Per the germline V gene, CDR1 is MNHEY and CDR2 is SMNVEV (reference sequence). This CDR3 has 15 residues. The CDR3 here is CASSGGGSPNQPQHF. The CDR3 DNA follows: TGTGCCAGCAGCGGGGGGGGCTCCCCCAATCAGCCCCAGCATTTT.

CDR3 amino acids: CASTQGRGSYEQYF. The CDR3 nucleotides are TGTGCCAGCACCCAGGGGCGGGGGAGCTACGAGCAGTACTTC. The chain is built from TRBV7-2 and TRBJ2-7; D perhaps matches TRBD2 (7 bases). CDR3 length equals 14 residues. Trimming stripped 7 bases from V and 3 bases from J, with 16 bases between. CDR1 and CDR2 (germline): SGHTA, FQGNSA.

J is TRBJ2-1 and V is TRBV7-2, with TRBD1 identical over 8 bases. V lost 5 bases, J lost 0 bases, and 9 bases stayed unmatched. The CDR3 spans 17 residues. The V gene's germline CDR1 is SGHTA and CDR2 FQGNSA. The DNA for the CDR3 is TGTGCCAGCAGCGTAAGATGGACAGGGAGCTCCTACAATGAGCAGTTCTTC. It specifies CASSVRWTGSSYNEQFF.

The V gene is TRBV7-9, the J gene TRBJ2-7; 10 nucleotides agree with TRBD2. The V gene end was trimmed by 3 bases and the J gene end by 2 bases; junction bases not matched to a gene: 4. CDR3 length: 15 residues. Looked up from germline, CDR1 is SEHNR and CDR2 is FQNEAQ (reference sequence). The CDR3 DNA reads TGTGCCAGCAGCTTGGGACTAGCGCTTACCTACGAGCAGTACTTC. Its translation is CASSLGLALTYEQYF.

The rearrangement joins TRBV6-5 to TRBJ1-2; 8 bases align to TRBD1. With V trimmed by 7 bases and J by 7 bases, 8 bases remained unmatched. Germline CDR1 reads MNHEY; CDR2 reads SVGAGI. CDR3 length: 13 amino acids. The CDR3 sequence: CASTCRTGCGYTF. The CDR3 DNA reads TGTGCCAGCACCTGTCGGACAGGGTGTGGCTACACCTTC.

The J gene is TRBJ1-1, the V gene TRBV5-4, with D maybe TRBD1 (5 bases). V was pared by 4 bases and J by 3 bases, with 13 bases between. CDR1 and CDR2 (germline): SGHNT, YYREEE (reference sequence). CDR3 length: 14 residues. The CDR3: CASSRSRGDTEAFF. The CDR3 DNA reads TGTGCCAGCAGCCGTTCCCGGGGGGACACTGAAGCTTTCTTT.